This TCR beta chain comes out of a study of cytomegalovirus exposure and HLA in healthy donors. Study-wide background: An analysis done earlier identified more than 100 million unique TCR beta sequences from approximately 170 million T cells. Overall study results and limits: The authors listed about 170 TCR beta chains as cytomegalovirus-associated. Earlier analysis looked at TCR beta V segments, and most were productive about 87% or about 30% of the time.

Concerning this clone itself: Its antigen is currently unknown.

Amplification used 60 Vbeta primers and 13 Jbeta primers. TCRdb's copy holds only in-frame clones and misses some; the assay was immunoSEQ multiplex PCR. The profile shows about 64,000 clones, about 85% of them singletons. This receptor was taken from a female donor in good health and CMV-seronegative. Specimen: PBMCs.

The CDR3 region is CASSYSPAGGTYEQYF. The CDR3 nucleotides read TGTGCCAGCAGTTATTCACCAGCGGGAGGGACCTACGAGCAGTACTTC. The J gene is TRBJ2-7, the V gene TRBV6-6, with 10 positions matching TRBD2. From germline, CDR1 is MNHNY and CDR2 SVGAGI (reference sequence). The CDR3 has 16 residues. V lost 3 bases to trimming and J lost 2 bases; unmatched junction nucleotides: 7.